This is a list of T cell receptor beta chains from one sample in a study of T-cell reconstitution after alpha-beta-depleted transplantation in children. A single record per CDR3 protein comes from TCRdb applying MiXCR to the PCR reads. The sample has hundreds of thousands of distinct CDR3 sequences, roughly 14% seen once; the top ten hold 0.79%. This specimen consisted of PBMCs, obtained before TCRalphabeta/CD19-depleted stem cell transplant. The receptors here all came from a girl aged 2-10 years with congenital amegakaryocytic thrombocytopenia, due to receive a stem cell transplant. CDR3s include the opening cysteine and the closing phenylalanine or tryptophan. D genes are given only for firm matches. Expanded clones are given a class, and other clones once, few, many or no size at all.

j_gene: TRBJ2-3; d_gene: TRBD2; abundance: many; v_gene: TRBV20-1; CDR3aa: CSAPLRLAGGFGTDTQYF; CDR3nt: TGCAGTGCTCCATTGCGCCTAGCGGGAGGGTTCGGCACAGATACGCAGTATTTT
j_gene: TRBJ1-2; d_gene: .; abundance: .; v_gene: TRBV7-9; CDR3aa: CASSVAPRDAGYTF; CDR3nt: TGTGCCAGCAGCGTAGCTCCCCGGGACGCTGGCTACACCTTC
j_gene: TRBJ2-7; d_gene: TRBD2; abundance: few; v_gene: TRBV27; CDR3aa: CASSPTLAGYGQYF; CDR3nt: TGTGCCAGCAGTCCAACACTAGCGGGCTATGGGCAGTACTTC
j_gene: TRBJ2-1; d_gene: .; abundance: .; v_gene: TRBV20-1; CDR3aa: CSARNQIF; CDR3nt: TGCAGTGCTAGGAATCAGATCTTC
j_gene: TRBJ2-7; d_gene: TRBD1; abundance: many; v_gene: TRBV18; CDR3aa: CASSQRPGQGAYEQYF; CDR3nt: TGTGCCAGCTCTCAGAGACCGGGACAGGGGGCTTACGAGCAGTACTTC
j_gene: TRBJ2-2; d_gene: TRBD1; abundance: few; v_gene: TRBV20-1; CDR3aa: CSARDRGNAGELFF; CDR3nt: TGCAGTGCTCGTGACAGGGGGAACGCCGGGGAGCTGTTTTTT
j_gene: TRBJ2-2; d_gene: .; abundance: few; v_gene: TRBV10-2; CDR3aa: CASGPGGIRTGELFF; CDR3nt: TGCGCCAGCGGGCCCGGCGGGATACGAACCGGGGAGCTGTTTTTT
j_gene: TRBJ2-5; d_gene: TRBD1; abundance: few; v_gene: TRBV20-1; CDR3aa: CSARETTGGYSEETQYF; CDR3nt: TGCAGTGCTAGAGAAACTACAGGGGGCTATAGTGAAGAGACCCAGTACTTC
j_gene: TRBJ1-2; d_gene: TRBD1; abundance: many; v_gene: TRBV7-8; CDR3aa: CASSLSRDRGLLNYGYTF; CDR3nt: TGTGCCAGCAGCTTAAGCCGGGACAGGGGGCTCCTAAACTATGGCTACACCTTC
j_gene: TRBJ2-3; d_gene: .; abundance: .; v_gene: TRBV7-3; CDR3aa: CASSLSGEKADTQYF; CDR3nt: TGTGCCAGCAGCCTTAGCGGAGAGAAGGCAGATACGCAGTATTTT
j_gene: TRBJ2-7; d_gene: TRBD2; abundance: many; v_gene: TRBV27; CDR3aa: CASSLSRLAGVSYEQYF; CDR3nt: TGTGCCAGCAGTTTATCGCGTCTAGCGGGAGTCTCCTACGAGCAGTACTTC
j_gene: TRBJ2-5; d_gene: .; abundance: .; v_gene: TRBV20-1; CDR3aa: CSARYGGPRETQYF; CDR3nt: TGCAGTGCTAGGTATGGAGGACCCAGGGAGACCCAGTACTTC
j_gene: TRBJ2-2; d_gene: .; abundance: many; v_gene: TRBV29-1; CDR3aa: CSVVVSAGELFF; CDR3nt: TGCAGCGTGGTAGTTTCCGCCGGGGAGCTGTTTTTT
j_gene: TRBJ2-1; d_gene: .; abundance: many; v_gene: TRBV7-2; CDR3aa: CASSLPGRSWDEQFF; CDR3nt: TGTGCCAGCAGCCTCCCGGGCCGAAGCTGGGATGAGCAGTTCTTC
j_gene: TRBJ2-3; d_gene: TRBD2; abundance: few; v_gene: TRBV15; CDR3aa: CATSRDRGRGGDTQYF; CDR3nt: TGTGCCACCAGCAGAGATCGGGGGAGGGGAGGAGATACGCAGTATTTT
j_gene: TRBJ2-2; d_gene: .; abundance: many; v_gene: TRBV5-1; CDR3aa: CASSGLTTGELFF; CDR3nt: TGCGCCAGCAGCGGCTTAACCACCGGGGAGCTGTTTTTT
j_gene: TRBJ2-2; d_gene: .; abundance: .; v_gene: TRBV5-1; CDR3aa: CASSLLGHTGELFF; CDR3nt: TGCGCCAGCAGCCTACTAGGGCACACCGGGGAGCTGTTTTTT
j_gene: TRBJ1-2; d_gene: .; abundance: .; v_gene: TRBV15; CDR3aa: CATSRRPSGTYGYTF; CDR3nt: TGTGCCACCAGCAGGCGTCCCTCCGGGACCTATGGCTACACCTTC
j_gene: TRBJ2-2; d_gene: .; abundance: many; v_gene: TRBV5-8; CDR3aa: CASSRFGGELFF; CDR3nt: TGTGCCAGCAGCCGGTTCGGCGGGGAGCTGTTTTTT
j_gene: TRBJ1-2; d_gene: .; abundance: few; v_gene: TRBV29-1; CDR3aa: CSVENTDRYGYTF; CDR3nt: TGCAGCGTTGAGAACACAGACCGCTATGGCTACACCTTC
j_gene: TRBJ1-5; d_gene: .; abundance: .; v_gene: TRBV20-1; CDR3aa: CSAAPTGSNQPQHF; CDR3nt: TGCAGTGCTGCGCCGACAGGATCCAATCAGCCCCAGCATTTT
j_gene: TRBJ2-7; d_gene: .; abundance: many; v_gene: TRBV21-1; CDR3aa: CASSIHRDRATYEQYF; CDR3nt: TGTGCCAGCAGCATCCACCGGGACAGGGCCACCTACGAGCAGTACTTC
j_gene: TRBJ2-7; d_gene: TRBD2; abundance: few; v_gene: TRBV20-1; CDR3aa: CSASLTSGSHEQYF; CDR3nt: TGCAGTGCTTCTCTCACTAGCGGGAGCCACGAGCAGTACTTC
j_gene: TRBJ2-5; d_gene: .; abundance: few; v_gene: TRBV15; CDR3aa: CATRLAGTFQETQYF; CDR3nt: TGTGCCACCAGGTTGGCGGGGACCTTCCAAGAGACCCAGTACTTC
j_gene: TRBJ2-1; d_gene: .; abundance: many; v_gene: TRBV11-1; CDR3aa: CASSLGGSGYNEQFF; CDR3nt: TGTGCCAGCAGCTTAGGAGGGTCGGGCTACAATGAGCAGTTCTTC
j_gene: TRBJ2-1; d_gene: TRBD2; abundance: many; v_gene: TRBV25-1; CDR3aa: CASSRTSGRFNEQFF; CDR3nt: TGTGCCAGCAGCCGAACTAGCGGGAGGTTCAATGAGCAGTTCTTC
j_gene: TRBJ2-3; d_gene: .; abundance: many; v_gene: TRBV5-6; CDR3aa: CASSLPKTNPTDTQYF; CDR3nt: TGTGCCAGCAGCCTCCCAAAGACCAACCCCACAGATACGCAGTATTTT
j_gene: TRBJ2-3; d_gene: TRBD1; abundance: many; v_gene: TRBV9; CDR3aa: CASSPRTGGRSIGDTQYF; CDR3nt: TGTGCCAGCAGCCCCCGGACAGGGGGCAGGTCGATAGGAGATACGCAGTATTTT
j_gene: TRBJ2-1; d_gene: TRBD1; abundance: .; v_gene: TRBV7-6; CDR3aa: CASSQLPRGLYNEQFF; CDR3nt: TGTGCCAGCAGCCAGCTACCCAGGGGGCTTTATAATGAGCAGTTCTTC
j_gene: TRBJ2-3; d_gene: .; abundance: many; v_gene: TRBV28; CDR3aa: CASKPGDTDTQYF; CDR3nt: TGTGCCAGCAAGCCGGGGGATACAGATACGCAGTATTTT
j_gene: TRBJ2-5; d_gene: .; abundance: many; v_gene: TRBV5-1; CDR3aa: CASSGTDSLQETQYF; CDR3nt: TGCGCCAGCAGCGGGACCGACAGCCTTCAAGAGACCCAGTACTTC
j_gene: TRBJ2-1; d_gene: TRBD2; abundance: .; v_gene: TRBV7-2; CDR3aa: CASSSTAGWSYNEQFF; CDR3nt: TGTGCCAGCAGCTCCACAGCGGGATGGTCCTACAATGAGCAGTTCTTC
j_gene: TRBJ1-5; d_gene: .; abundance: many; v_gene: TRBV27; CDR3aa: CASARSLGNWQPQHF; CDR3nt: TGTGCCAGCGCGAGGTCGCTGGGGAATTGGCAGCCCCAGCATTTT
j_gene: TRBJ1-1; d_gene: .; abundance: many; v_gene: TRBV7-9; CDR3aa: CASSSIQGLNTEAFF; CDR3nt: TGTGCCAGCAGCTCCATACAGGGACTGAACACTGAAGCTTTCTTT
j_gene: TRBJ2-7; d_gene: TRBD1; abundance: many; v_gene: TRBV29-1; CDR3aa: CSTWDSSYEQYF; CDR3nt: TGCAGCACATGGGACAGTTCCTACGAGCAGTACTTC
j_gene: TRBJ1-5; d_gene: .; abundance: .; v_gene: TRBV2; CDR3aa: CASTSSRGARAVYSNQPQHF; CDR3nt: TGTGCCAGCACTTCCTCTCGGGGGGCTAGGGCAGTTTATAGCAATCAGCCCCAGCATTTT
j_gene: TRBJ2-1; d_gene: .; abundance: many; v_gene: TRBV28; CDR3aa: CASRGPLGFEQFF; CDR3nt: TGTGCCAGCAGGGGACCCCTAGGTTTCGAGCAGTTCTTC
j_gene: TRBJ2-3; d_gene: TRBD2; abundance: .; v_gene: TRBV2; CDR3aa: CASSALAGSGDTQYF; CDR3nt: TGTGCCAGCAGTGCACTAGCGGGGTCCGGAGATACGCAGTATTTT
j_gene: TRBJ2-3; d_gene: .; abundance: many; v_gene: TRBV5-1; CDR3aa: CASGPGGPKAGTQYF; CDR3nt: TGCGCCAGCGGCCCCGGAGGGCCAAAGGCTGGTACGCAGTATTTT
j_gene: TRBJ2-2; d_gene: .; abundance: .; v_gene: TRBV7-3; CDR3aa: CASSLGQSSTGELFF; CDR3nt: TGTGCCAGCAGCTTAGGCCAGTCGAGCACCGGGGAGCTGTTTTTT
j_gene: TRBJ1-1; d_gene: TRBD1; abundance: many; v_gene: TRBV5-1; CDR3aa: CASSQTGNEAFF; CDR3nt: TGCGCCAGCAGCCAGACAGGGAATGAAGCTTTCTTT
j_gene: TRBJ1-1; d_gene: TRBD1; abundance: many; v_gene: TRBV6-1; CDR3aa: CASSPRRGLNTEAFF; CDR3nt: TGTGCCAGCAGTCCACGCAGGGGGCTCAACACTGAAGCTTTCTTT
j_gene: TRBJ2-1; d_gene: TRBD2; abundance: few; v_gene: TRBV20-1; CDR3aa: CSARDSAGGVGGEQFF; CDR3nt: TGCAGTGCTAGAGACTCAGCGGGAGGAGTCGGAGGTGAGCAGTTCTTC
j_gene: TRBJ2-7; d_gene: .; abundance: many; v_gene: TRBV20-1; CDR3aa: CSAKGHPYEQYF; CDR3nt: TGCAGTGCTAAGGGACACCCCTACGAGCAGTACTTC
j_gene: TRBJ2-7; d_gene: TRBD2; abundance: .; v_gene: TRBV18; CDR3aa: CASSPRGGFYEQYF; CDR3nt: TGTGCCAGCTCACCACGGGGGGGGTTTTACGAGCAGTACTTC
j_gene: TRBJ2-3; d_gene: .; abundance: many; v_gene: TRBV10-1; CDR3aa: CASSVTADTQYF; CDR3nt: TGCGCCAGCAGTGTTACTGCAGATACGCAGTATTTT
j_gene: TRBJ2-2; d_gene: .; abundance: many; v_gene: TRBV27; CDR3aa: CASSSAHGANTGELFF; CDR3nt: TGTGCCAGCAGTTCTGCCCACGGGGCGAACACCGGGGAGCTGTTTTTT
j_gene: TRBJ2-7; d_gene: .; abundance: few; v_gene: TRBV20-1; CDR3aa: CSARDPAVSYEQYF; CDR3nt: TGCAGTGCTAGAGACCCAGCGGTCTCCTACGAGCAGTACTTC
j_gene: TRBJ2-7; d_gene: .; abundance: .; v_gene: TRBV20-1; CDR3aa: CSALPETVTYEQCF; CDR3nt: TGCAGTGCCCTCCCAGAGACGGTAACCTACGAGCAGTGCTTC
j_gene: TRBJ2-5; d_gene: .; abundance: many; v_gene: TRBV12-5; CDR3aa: CASGLEAASSRETQYF; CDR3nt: TGTGCTAGTGGTTTGGAAGCGGCAAGCTCGCGCGAGACCCAGTACTTC
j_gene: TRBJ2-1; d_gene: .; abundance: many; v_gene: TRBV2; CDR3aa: CARHSYNEQFF; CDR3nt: TGTGCCAGACACTCCTACAATGAGCAGTTCTTC
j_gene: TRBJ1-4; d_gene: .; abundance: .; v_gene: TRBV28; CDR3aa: CASSPTDQGEKLFF; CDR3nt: TGTGCCAGCAGCCCGACAGACCAAGGTGAAAAACTGTTTTTT
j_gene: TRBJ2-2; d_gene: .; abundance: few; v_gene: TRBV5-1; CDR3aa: CASSIPRDPPTGELFF; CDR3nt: TGCGCCAGCAGCATCCCCCGGGACCCCCCTACCGGGGAGCTGTTTTTT
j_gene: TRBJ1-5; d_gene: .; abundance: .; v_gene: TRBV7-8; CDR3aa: CASSKNDIISQPQHF; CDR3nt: TGTGCCAGCAGCAAGAACGACATAATCAGTCAGCCCCAGCATTTT
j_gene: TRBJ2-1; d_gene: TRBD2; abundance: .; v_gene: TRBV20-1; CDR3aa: CSAGGGGSYNEQFF; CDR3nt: TGCAGTGCTGGCGGGGGGGGTAGCTACAATGAGCAGTTCTTC
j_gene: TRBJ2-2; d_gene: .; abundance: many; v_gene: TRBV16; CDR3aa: CASSQSARSTGELFF; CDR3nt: TGTGCCAGCAGCCAATCGGCGCGGTCCACCGGGGAGCTGTTTTTT
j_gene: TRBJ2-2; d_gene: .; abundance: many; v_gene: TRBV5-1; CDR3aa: CASSLPRKNTGELFF; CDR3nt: TGCGCCAGCAGCTTGCCACGCAAGAACACCGGGGAGCTGTTTTTT